This T cell receptor beta chain was sequenced for a study of T-cell memory formation after mild COVID-19. Study-wide background: For the most part, TCR clusters were specific to one donor. Study findings and constraints: CD4/CD8 balance held among clones contracting day 15 to 85, and later expanders leaned CD4+. In pre-infection memory, a portion of responding clones appeared, which suggested that cross-reactive memory joined.

This clonotype showed up just once. Its target is unknown. TCR alpha and TCR beta cDNA libraries carrying sample barcodes and UMIs were produced by 5'RACE using constant-segment primers. TCRdb independently ran MiXCR on the 5' RACE reads; one entry per CDR3 protein. Here the sample spans approximately 150,000 distinct CDR3 sequences, 15% to 20% being singletons. V lost 1 base and J lost 2, with 8 bases in between. In germline, CDR1 is GTSNPN, CDR2 SVGIG (reference sequence). The CDR3 is 13 amino acids. The chain is built from TRBV30 and TRBJ2-5; no clear D gene. The source is an adult woman who had mild COVID-19 (a few samples of this study predate the infection). Cell type and time point are not known. Sequences were obtained from PBMCs or a T cell subset sorted from them (not recorded which). The CDR3 DNA is TGTGCCTGGAGTGGGCTAGTTCAAGAGACCCAGTACTTC. Its translation: CAWSGLVQETQYF.